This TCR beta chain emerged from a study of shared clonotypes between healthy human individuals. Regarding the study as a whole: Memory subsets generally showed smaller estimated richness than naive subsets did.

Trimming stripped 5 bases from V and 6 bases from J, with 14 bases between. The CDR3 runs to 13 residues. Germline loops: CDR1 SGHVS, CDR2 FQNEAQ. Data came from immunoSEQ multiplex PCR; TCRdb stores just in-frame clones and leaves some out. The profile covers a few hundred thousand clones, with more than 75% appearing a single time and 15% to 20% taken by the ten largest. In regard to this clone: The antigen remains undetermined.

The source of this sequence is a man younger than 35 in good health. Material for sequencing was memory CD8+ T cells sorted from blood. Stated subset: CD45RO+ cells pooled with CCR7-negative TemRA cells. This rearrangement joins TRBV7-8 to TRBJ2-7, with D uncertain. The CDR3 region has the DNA TGTGCCAGCAGCACCCCGGGCAGCGTCGAGCAGTACTTC. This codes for CASSTPGSVEQYF.